This T cell receptor (beta chain) was found in a study of T cells in Graves' hyperthyroidism and ophthalmopathy. Study-level points and caveats: Progression to ophthalmopathy was predicted a median of about six months early.

RNA transcripts gave rise to amplified TCR beta CDR3 regions. HTBI primers were used for first-round RT-PCR of the TCR CDR3. Via MiXCR, TCRdb re-called the multiplex PCR reads, giving one row per CDR3 protein. The sample lists over 650,000 distinct CDR3 sequences, about 16% occurring once. Germline-derived CDR1 and CDR2 are GTSNPN and SVGIG (reference sequence). This CDR3 has 13 amino acids. The V and J ends lost 8 bases and 4 bases respectively, with 14 bases between them. Based on clinical symptoms, serum thyroxine and TRAb, thyroid ultrasound and orbital computed tomography, diagnoses were reached. The table lists this clonotype with a few counts. The antigen remains undetermined.

The sample comprised blood. This receptor was taken from a man between 18 and 29 years old with Graves' hyperthyroidism. The V gene is TRBV30, the J gene TRBJ1-4; D is undetermined. In nucleotides, the CDR3 is TGTGCCGGGTCGGGCATCCTTAATGAAAAACTGTTTTTT. Translation gives CAGSGILNEKLFF.